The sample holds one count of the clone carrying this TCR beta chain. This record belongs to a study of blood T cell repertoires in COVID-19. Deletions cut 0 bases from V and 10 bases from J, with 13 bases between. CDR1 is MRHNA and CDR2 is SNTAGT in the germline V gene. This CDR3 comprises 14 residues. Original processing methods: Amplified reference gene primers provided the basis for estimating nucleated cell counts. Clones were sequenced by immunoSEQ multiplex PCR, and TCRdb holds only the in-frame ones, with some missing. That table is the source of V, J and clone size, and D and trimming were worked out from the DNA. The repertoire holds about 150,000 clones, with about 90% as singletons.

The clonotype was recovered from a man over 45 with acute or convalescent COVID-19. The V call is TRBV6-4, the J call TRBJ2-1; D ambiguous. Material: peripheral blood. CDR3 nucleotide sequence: TGTGCCAGCAGTGACTCGAGTCGTTTCGGGGAGCAGTTCTTC. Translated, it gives CASSDSSRFGEQFF.